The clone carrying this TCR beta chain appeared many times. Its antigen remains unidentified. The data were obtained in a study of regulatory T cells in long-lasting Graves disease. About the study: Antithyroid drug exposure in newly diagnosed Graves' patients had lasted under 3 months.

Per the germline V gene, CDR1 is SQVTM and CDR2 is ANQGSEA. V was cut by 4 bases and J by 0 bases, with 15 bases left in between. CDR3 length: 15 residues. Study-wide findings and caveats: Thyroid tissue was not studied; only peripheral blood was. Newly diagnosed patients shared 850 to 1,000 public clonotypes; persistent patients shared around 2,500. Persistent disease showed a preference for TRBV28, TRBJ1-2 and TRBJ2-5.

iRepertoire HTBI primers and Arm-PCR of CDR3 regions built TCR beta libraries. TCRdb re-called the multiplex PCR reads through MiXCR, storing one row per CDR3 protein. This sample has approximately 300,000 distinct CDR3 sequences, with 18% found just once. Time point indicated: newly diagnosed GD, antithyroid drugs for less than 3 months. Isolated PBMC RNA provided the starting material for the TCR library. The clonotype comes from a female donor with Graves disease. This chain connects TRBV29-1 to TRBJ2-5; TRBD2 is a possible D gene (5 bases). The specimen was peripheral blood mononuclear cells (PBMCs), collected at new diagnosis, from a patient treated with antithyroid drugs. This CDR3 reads CSVASADWYQETQYF. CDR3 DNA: TGCAGCGTTGCATCAGCGGATTGGTACCAAGAGACCCAGTACTTC.